This T cell receptor (beta chain) was found in a study of cytomegalovirus exposure and HLA in healthy donors. There are 12 residues in the CDR3. After removal of 5 bases from V and 11 bases from J, the junction contained 6 bases not matched to a gene. Germline V gene lookup returns CDR1 SGHVS and CDR2 FQNEAQ. Study outcomes and limitations: Confirmation was obtained in vitro that a few CMV-associated chains are specific for CMV antigens. Most TCR sequences were rare, but some public TCRs occurred in many donors.

Details on this clone: Antigen: not known.

Produced via immunoSEQ multiplex PCR; TCRdb's table is partial and in-frame only. Of fewer than 85,000 clones in the sample, around 95% were seen once. This clonotype originated in a woman between 18 and 30 years old in good health and CMV-seronegative. This chain links TRBV7-8 with TRBJ1-1, with 9 bases fitting TRBD1. The sample was PBMCs. CDR3 residues: CASSTYRGPAFF. The CDR3 bases are TGTGCCAGCAGCACCTACAGGGGGCCGGCTTTCTTT.